Listed below are T cell receptor beta chains from one sample, sequenced in a study of T cell repertoires in cytomegalovirus infection. Each CDR3 protein gets one entry after TCRdb re-called the reads with MiXCR. The sample records roughly 310,000 distinct CDR3 sequences, about 28% being singletons. No antigens are known for them. This material consisted of cultured PBMCs, taken from culture after CMV antigen stimulation. The source of these receptors is a human donor in good health (CMV status not recorded). Some clones in this sample may be carry-over from other donors' samples. The CDR3 runs from the conserved cysteine through the conserved F or W. A D gene is named only where the DNA matches it firmly. Clone size is stated in some rows and not others, as once, few, many or a class when expanded.

V	J	size	D	DNA	CDR3
TRBV7-6	TRBJ2-3	-	-	TGTGCCAGCAGCGGGCACGGCACAGATACGCAGTATTTT	CASSGHGTDTQYF
TRBV20-1	TRBJ2-7	few	TRBD2	TGCAGTGCTGCAGAGGGACTAGATAGGTACGAGCAGTACTTC	CSAAEGLDRYEQYF
TRBV10-3	TRBJ2-1	-	TRBD2	TGTGCCATCAGTGTAGTAGCGGGGGCCAACAATGAGCAGTTCTTC	CAISVVAGANNEQFF
TRBV6-6	TRBJ1-5	once	-	TGTGCCAGCACTGAAATAGGAGTAAAGAGTCAGCCCCAGCATTTT	CASTEIGVKSQPQHF
TRBV28	TRBJ2-2	-	-	TGTGCCAGCAGTTCCTTAATTAGACTGTATCGGGAGCTGTTTTTT	CASSSLIRLYRELFF
TRBV6-5	TRBJ2-7	-	-	TGTGCCAGCAGTTACACGGCCTCCTACGAGCAGTACTTC	CASSYTASYEQYF
TRBV20-1	TRBJ2-7	-	TRBD1	TGCAGTGCTAAAAGAAGGACAGGGGCCTACGAGCAGTACTTC	CSAKRRTGAYEQYF
TRBV19	TRBJ1-4	once	-	TGTGCCAGTAATATCCAGGGAACAACTAATGAAAAACTGTTTTTT	CASNIQGTTNEKLFF
TRBV11-3	TRBJ2-5	few	-	TGTGCCAGCAGCTTAGATTTATCGGAGACCCAGTACTTC	CASSLDLSETQYF
TRBV7-1	TRBJ2-4	-	-	TGTGCCAGCAGCTCCAAAAACATTCAGTACTTC	CASSSKNIQYF
TRBV12-3/TRBV12-4	TRBJ2-7	many	-	TGTGCCAGCAGAAAGGGCTCTTGGGAGCAGTACTTC	CASRKGSWEQYF
TRBV4-2	TRBJ2-7	-	TRBD2	TGTGCCAGCAGCCAAGCAACTAGCGCGCACGAGCAGTACTTC	CASSQATSAHEQYF
TRBV27	TRBJ2-5	few	TRBD1	TGTGCCAGCAGTTTACTGACAGGGCAAGAGACCCAGTACTTC	CASSLLTGQETQYF